The 5 T cell receptor beta chains in this list originate from one sample, sequenced in a study of vaccination effects on CD4 cells after COVID-19. This table comes from immunoSEQ multiplex PCR, and its TCRdb copy is limited to in-frame clones, with some not included. The data hold some 25,000 clones, with around 69% observed a single time. Before sequencing, viral peptide pools were used by the ViraFEST assay to expand antigen-specific CD4+ T cells. CD4+ T cells were isolated after around 10 days of culture. SARS-CoV-2 infected the person between March and December 2020, as confirmed by PCR. What these receptors recognize is not known. Sequences were derived from CD4+ T cells from PBMCs cultured with SARS-CoV-2 spike peptides, sampled before COVID-19 vaccination. These receptors were collected from a human donor who had a prior SARS-CoV-2 infection.

This rearrangement joins TRBV21-1 to TRBJ2-5; no DNA check was done on the table's D call, TRBD2. TRBV21-1 is a listed pseudogene. The CDR3 spans 15 residues. The CDR3 region is CASSFRLTKTETQYF. CDR3 in DNA: TGTGCCAGCAGCTTCCGACTGACCAAAACGGAGACCCAGTACTTC.

This clone was counted between two and nine times. The chain is built from TRBV7-2 and TRBJ1-6, with 7 positions matching TRBD1. The CDR3 spans 15 residues. Per the germline V gene, CDR1 is SGHTA and CDR2 is FQGNSA. V gave up 5 bases and J gave up 5 bases; unmatched junction bases: 6. The CDR3, as DNA: TGTGCCAGCAGCACGTACGGGACAGATAATTCACCCCTCCACTTT. Translated: CASSTYGTDNSPLHF.

The rearrangement uses TRBV7-3 and TRBJ2-3, with 8 bases lining up with TRBD2. The CDR3 has 16 amino acids. J lost 4 bases, V lost 3 bases, and 9 bases had no gene match. Germline V gives CDR1 SGHTA, CDR2 FQGTGA. The CDR3 is CASSFQGGRRSDTQYF. The CDR3 nucleotides are TGTGCCAGCAGCTTTCAGGGCGGGAGGAGGTCAGATACGCAGTATTTT.

This clone is a singleton in its sample. V usage is TRBV6-4 and J usage is TRBJ2-1, with 9 positions matching TRBD2. Germline loops: CDR1 MRHNA, CDR2 SNTAGT. CDR3 length equals 16 residues. The trim removed 1 base at V and 10 bases at J, leaving 11 bases unmatched. The CDR3 loop is CASSDLAGAGPDEQFF. Here the CDR3 DNA reads TGTGCCAGCAGTGACTTAGCGGGAGCAGGTCCAGACGAGCAGTTCTTC.

This chain links TRBV21-1 with TRBJ1-2. TRBV21-1 is classified as a pseudogene. The CDR3 covers 18 residues. The DNA of the CDR3 is TGTGCCAGCAGCAAAGAGGAAAGGGAAGGCTCTATTAACTATGGCTACACCTTC. Its translation: CASSKEEREGSINYGYTF.